This T cell receptor beta chain came from a study of beta chain features in type 1 diabetes. Per the germline V gene, CDR1 is KGHSH and CDR2 is LQKENI. The V end lost 0 bases, the J end lost 5 bases, and 13 bases lay between the germline ends. CDR3 size: 15 residues. The study, taken as a whole, reports: In every one of the four CD4+ subsets, TCRB CDR3s were moderately but significantly shorter in Type 1 diabetes patients. VDJ junctions sequenced from type 1 diabetes patients showed fewer insertions and more deletions. The naive, central memory and Treg TCRB repertoires of patients appeared to be more similar to one another than those of healthy donors.

About this clone itself: Its specificity is not known.

Expressed TCRB transcripts were sequenced after all isolated RNA was converted to cDNA. Some clones are missing from TCRdb's copy, which holds only in-frame ones; the method was immunoSEQ multiplex PCR. The table includes 680,000 or so clones, roughly 12% detected once. The TCR was taken from a man younger than 35 with type 1 diabetes. Sample: naive CD4+ T cells from blood. The V and J genes are TRBV18 and TRBJ2-5; D is unclear. The CDR3 region is CASSPPGLHGETQYF. In DNA form, the CDR3 reads TGTGCCAGCTCACCACCCGGTCTCCACGGGGAGACCCAGTACTTC.